The rows below give T cell receptor beta chains drawn from one sample of a study of blood T cells in healthy people across ages. In TCRdb, the 5' RACE reads were re-called with MiXCR into one record per CDR3 protein. The table lists 750,000 to 850,000 distinct CDR3 sequences, roughly 25% of them singletons. These records were also assigned to another study, of T cells of mothers and their children.

Sample: blood. The receptor source for this set is a boy between 5 and 17 years old in good health. The CDR3 runs from the conserved cysteine through the conserved F or W. Size values are once, few and many counts, or a class for expanded clones, and some rows have none.

13	TRBV15	-	CATSSGWRVEQYF
16	TRBV5-1	-	CASSANNFRGGETQYF
13	TRBV27	few	CASSSTGSHEQYF
15	TRBV28	-	CASSLALTGANVLTF
14	TRBV5-4	-	CASRIGGTTDTQYF
15	TRBV5-5	few	CASSLMTGSGNAIYF
13	TRBV7-9	-	CASSLYGGNTIYF
15	TRBV12-3/TRBV12-4	few	CASSPREGSQETQYF
15	TRBV11-2	-	CASSLRRQGGDTQYF
15	TRBV6-1	few	CASSDLGTGPYEQYF
18	TRBV11-2	-	CASSARDRDGGDTDTQYF
13	TRBV30	few	CAWSGVTTDTQYF
14	TRBV27	-	CASREQGTGYGYTF
10	TRBV29-1	few	CSVPETEAFF
15	TRBV7-2	-	CASSSGGSIYNEQFF
13	TRBV29-1	few	CSVDMGLQETQYF
14	TRBV7-6	once	CASSRGQVGNIQYF
15	TRBV5-1	-	CASSSREGPYNEQFF
12	TRBV3-1	few	CASSQDSWEQFF
14	TRBV15	-	CATSRENRWEEQYF
15	TRBV6-5	many	CASRRGQGSSYEQYF
17	TRBV4-1	few	CASRKWTGGTGANVLTF
15	TRBV14	-	CASSQVWDNPYEQYF
16	TRBV7-9	-	CALTGQGTATNEKLFF
17	TRBV5-1	few	CASSLVPGNWNTGELFF
14	TRBV5-1	-	CASSLGDANYGYTF